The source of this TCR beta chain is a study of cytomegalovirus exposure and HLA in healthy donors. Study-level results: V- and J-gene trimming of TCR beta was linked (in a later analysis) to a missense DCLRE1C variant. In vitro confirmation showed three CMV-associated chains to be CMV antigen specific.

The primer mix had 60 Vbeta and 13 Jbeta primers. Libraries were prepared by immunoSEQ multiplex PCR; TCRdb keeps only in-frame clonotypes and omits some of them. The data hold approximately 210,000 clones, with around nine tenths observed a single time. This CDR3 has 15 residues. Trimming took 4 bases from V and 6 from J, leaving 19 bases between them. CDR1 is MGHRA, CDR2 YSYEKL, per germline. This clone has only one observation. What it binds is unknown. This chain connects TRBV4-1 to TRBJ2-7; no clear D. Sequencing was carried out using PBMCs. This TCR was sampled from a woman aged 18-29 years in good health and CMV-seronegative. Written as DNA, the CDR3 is TGCGCCAGCAGCCCGTCTGAGCTCTTTGGTCTCGAGCAGTACTTC. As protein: CASSPSELFGLEQYF.